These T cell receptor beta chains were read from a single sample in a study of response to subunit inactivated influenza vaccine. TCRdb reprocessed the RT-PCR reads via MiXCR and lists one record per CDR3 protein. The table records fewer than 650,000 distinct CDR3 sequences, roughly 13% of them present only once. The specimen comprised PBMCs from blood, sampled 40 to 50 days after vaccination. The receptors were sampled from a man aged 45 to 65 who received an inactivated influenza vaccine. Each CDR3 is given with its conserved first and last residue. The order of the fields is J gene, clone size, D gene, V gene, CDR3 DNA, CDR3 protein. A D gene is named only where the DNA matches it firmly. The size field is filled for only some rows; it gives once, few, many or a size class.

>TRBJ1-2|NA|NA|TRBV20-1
TGCAGTGCTACAGGACCTAATGGCTACACCTTC
CSATGPNGYTF
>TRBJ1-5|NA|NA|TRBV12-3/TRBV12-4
TGTGCCAGCAGTTTTTTGTTAAGGGAGATAAATCAGCCCCAGCATTTT
CASSFLLREINQPQHF
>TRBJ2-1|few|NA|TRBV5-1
TGCGCCAGCAGCTTCCGGGCCGTCAATGAGCAGTTCTTC
CASSFRAVNEQFF
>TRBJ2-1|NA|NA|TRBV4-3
TGCGCCAGCAGCCAAGATCTGAGGGTCAATGAGCAGTTCTTC
CASSQDLRVNEQFF
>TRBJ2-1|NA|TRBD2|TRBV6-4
TGTGCCAGCAGCTCGACTAGCGGGAGGGCCGGTGAGCAGTTCTTC
CASSSTSGRAGEQFF
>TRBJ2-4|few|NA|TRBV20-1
TGCAGTGCCAAGACAGTCTTAACGACCAAAAACATTCAGTACTTC
CSAKTVLTTKNIQYF
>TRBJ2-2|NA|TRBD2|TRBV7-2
TGTGCCAGCAGCTCTAGCGGCGGGGAGCTGTTTTTT
CASSSSGGELFF
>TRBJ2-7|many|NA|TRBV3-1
TGTGCCAGCAGCCAAGGGGGAGATGGCCCCTACGAGCAGTACTTC
CASSQGGDGPYEQYF
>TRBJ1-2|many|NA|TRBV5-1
TGCGCCAGCAGCCCAGGGGCAATGTGGGATGGCTACACCTTC
CASSPGAMWDGYTF
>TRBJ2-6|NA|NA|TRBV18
TGTGCCAGCTCACTACGCGAATCTGGGGCCAACGTCCTGACTTTC
CASSLRESGANVLTF
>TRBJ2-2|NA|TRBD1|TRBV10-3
TGTGCCATCAGTGAGTCAAGGGGGCGCACCGGGGAGCTGTTTTTT
CAISESRGRTGELFF
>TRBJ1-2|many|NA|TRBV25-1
TGTGCCAGCAGTGAGGGGGTTAACTATGGCTACACCTTC
CASSEGVNYGYTF
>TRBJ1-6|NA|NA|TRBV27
TGTGCCAGCGCAGGTCTAGGGGTCGGTTCACCCCTCCACTTT
CASAGLGVGSPLHF
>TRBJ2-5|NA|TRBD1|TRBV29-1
TGCAGCGTGAGACAGGGCGGATCGGAGACCCAGTACTTC
CSVRQGGSETQYF
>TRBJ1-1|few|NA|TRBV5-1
TGCGCCAGCAGCGAGCAGACAGGGAACACTGAAGCTTTCTTT
CASSEQTGNTEAFF
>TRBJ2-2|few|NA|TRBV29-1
TGCAGCGTTGAAGATCGGACGTCCACTAGGTCGGGCACCGGGGAGCTGTTTTTT
CSVEDRTSTRSGTGELFF
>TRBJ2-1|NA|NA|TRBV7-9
TGTGCCAGCAGCTTAGACCAAGGGAAGCAGTTCTTC
CASSLDQGKQFF
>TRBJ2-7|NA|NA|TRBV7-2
TGTGCCAGCAGCTGGCGACAGCAAGACGAGCAGTACTTC
CASSWRQQDEQYF
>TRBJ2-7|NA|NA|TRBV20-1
TGCAGTGCAGGGGACACCAGCGAGCAGTACTTC
CSAGDTSEQYF
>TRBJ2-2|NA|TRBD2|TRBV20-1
TGCAGTGCTCGGACTAGCGGGGGGGCCGGGGAGCTGTTTTTT
CSARTSGGAGELFF
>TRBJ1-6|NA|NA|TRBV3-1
TGTGCCAGCAGCCAAGACGCAGGATCTCGATCACCCCTCCACTTT
CASSQDAGSRSPLHF
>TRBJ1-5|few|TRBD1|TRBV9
TGTGCCAGCAGCGCGGGACAGCCTAATCAGCCCCAGCATTTT
CASSAGQPNQPQHF
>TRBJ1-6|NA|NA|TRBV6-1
TGTGCCAGCGGACACGGCGGCACCTATAATTCACCCCTCCACTTT
CASGHGGTYNSPLHF
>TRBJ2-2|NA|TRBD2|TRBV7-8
TGTGCCAGCAGCCCCATTCGGGGGGGGACCGGGGAGCTGTTTTTT
CASSPIRGGTGELFF
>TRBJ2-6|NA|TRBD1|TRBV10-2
TGCGCCAGCAGTGAGGGACAGGGGCTTGGGGCCAACGTCCTGACTTTC
CASSEGQGLGANVLTF
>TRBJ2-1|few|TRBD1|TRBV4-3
TGCGCCAGCAGCCAAGATCTACAGGGGGCGGTCTATGAGCAGTTCTTC
CASSQDLQGAVYEQFF
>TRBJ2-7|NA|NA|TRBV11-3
TGTGCCAGCAGCTTACGCCCAGGGTCACACGACGAGCAGTACTTC
CASSLRPGSHDEQYF
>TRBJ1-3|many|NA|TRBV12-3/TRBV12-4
TGTGCCAGCAGTCTAAACACCATATATTTT
CASSLNTIYF
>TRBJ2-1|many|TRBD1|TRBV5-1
TGCGCCAGCAGCTTGCGGACAGGGGGCCCACCAGGCAATGAGCAGTTCTTC
CASSLRTGGPPGNEQFF